These 3 T cell receptor beta chains share one sample of origin, sequenced in a study of pediatric ulcerative colitis. The repertoire was sequenced with immunoSEQ multiplex PCR; TCRdb's copy has only in-frame clones and lacks some. The table includes 45,000 to 75,000 clones, approximately 87% detected once. The sample consisted of blood. The receptors stem from a boy younger than 18 who was a control in a study of pediatric ulcerative colitis.

J is TRBJ1-1 and V is TRBV6-6; D may be TRBD1 (6 bases). This CDR3 is built from 14 residues. Trimming shortened V by 11 bases and J by 4 bases, and 20 bases separated the two germline ends. Germline V gene lookup returns CDR1 MNHNY and CDR2 SVGAGI (reference sequence). In DNA, the CDR3 is TGTGCCGCCCAGTCCGGACAGAGGAGCACTGAAGCTTTCTTT. Its translation: CAAQSGQRSTEAFF.

The rearrangement joins TRBV28 to TRBJ2-1, with TRBD2 matching 11 bases. V dropped 5 bases and J dropped 5; count of bases not matched to a gene: 23. The CDR3 contains 21 residues. Per the germline V gene, CDR1 is MDHEN and CDR2 is SYDVKM. This CDR3 reads CASSQGHLVKLAGVRNNEQFF. CDR3 sequence (DNA): TGTGCCAGCAGTCAAGGACACCTAGTTAAACTAGCGGGAGTGCGAAACAATGAGCAGTTCTTC.

This chain joins TRBV5-6 and TRBJ2-7; D perhaps matches TRBD2 (5 bases). Germline V lookup: CDR1 SGHDT, CDR2 YYEEEE. There are 13 residues in the CDR3. V was pared by 7 bases and J by 3 bases, with 14 bases between. The CDR3 DNA reads as TGTGCCAGCGGACCCCTGGGAGACTACGAGCAGTACTTC. The encoded protein is CASGPLGDYEQYF.